This T cell receptor (beta chain) stems from a study of T cell clonality in common variable immunodeficiency. The study, taken as a whole, reports: Shared TCRbeta clones were fewer between CVID subjects than controls.

Most patients and controls had Caucasian heritage. Heparinized whole blood, about 4.5 to 9 ml, came from each donor. In germline, CDR1 is SEHNR, CDR2 FQNEAQ (reference sequence). The CDR3 is 15 residues long. Sequencing input was equivalent genomic DNA from CVID and controls. Produced via immunoSEQ multiplex PCR; TCRdb's table is partial and in-frame only. The repertoire shows 40,000 or so clones, none seen only once; the top ten take 2.5% to 3%. This clone was found a few times. Its antigen is unknown. At one end the junction does not follow the germline gene, possibly because of a read error. The read is 3 residues too short to cover the CDR3 end, so that end is filled in from the germline J gene.

The sequencing sample was made of peripheral blood mononuclear cells. This chain connects TRBV7-9 to TRBJ2-3; D tentatively reads TRBD1 or TRBD2 (6 bases each). This TCR came from a person aged 18 to 70 in good health. The sequenced part of the CDR3 DNA is TGTTCCAGCAGCTCATCGGGGCGGGACATAGAGACG. It translates to CSSSSSGRDIET. The CDR3 as a whole reads CSSSSSGRDIETQYF. Together with reference TRBV7-9 and TRBJ2-3, the CDR3 gives the full variable domain: DTGVSQNPRHKITKRGQNVTFRCDPISEHNRLYWYRQTLGQGPEFLTYFQNEAQLEKSRLLSDRFSAERPKGSFSTLEIQRTEQGDSAMYLCSSSSSGRDIETQYFGPGTRLTVL.